The clone carrying this TCR beta chain was seen more than once but under ten times. The antigen is undetermined. This sample is part of a study of T-cell memory formation after mild COVID-19. Trimming removed 0 bases at V and 0 bases at J, with 9 bases between. This CDR3 contains 15 residues. The V gene's germline CDR1 is DFQATT and CDR2 SNEGSKA (reference sequence). Sample barcodes and UMIs were carried by the TCR alpha and TCR beta cDNA libraries that 5'RACE generated with constant-segment primers. Via MiXCR, TCRdb re-called the 5' RACE reads, giving one row per CDR3 protein. Of approximately 350,000 distinct CDR3 sequences in the sample, under 15% were seen once. Study-wide results and caveats: Cross-reactive memory apparently joined, as some responding clones appeared in pre-infection memory. Clones from the second wave (peaking day 37) had unconfirmed SARS-CoV-2 specificity. Contracting clones from day 15 to 85 had balanced CD4/CD8; later expanders favoured CD4+.

The sample was PBMCs or a T cell subset sorted from them (not recorded which). J is TRBJ1-3 and V is TRBV20-1; D is undetermined. This clonotype originated in a man younger than 35 who had mild COVID-19 (a few samples of this study predate the infection). Cell type and time point are not known. CDR3 nucleotide sequence: TGCAGTGCTAGAGATTTCGAGAGCTCTGGAAACACCATATATTTT. Protein: CSARDFESSGNTIYF.